Listed below are T cell receptor beta chains from one sample, sequenced in a study of shared clonotypes between healthy human individuals. Assay used: immunoSEQ multiplex PCR; TCRdb lists only in-frame clones, some missing. This table has about 2.1 million clones, 93% appearing once. Source material: naive CD8+ T cells from PBMCs. These receptors came from a man between 18 and 35 years old in good health. Some clones in this sample may be carry-over from other donors' samples. The CDR3 runs from the conserved cysteine through the conserved F or W. A D gene is named only where the DNA matches it firmly. Clone sizes are given selectively: once, few, many, or a class where the clone is expanded.

v_call	d_call	clone_size	j_call	cdr3_nt	cdr3_aa
TRBV27	.	.	TRBJ2-7	TGTGCCAGCAGTTACTCGGGGACCTACGAGCAGTACTTC	CASSYSGTYEQYF
TRBV6-5	TRBD2	.	TRBJ2-1	TGTGCCAGCAGTTACTCCGCGAGCGGGAGGGCAATTGAGCAGTTCTTC	CASSYSASGRAIEQFF
TRBV4-1	.	.	TRBJ1-5	TGCGCCAGCAGCATAGGGCCGTTTGGTGGCAATCAGCCCCAGCATTTT	CASSIGPFGGNQPQHF
TRBV11-2	.	.	TRBJ2-7	TGTGCCAGCAGCGTCGGGGTATATCGGTACGAGCAGTACTTC	CASSVGVYRYEQYF
TRBV10-1	.	once	TRBJ2-1	TGCGCCAGCAGTGTGTCGGCGGGCTCTTCCTACAATGAGCAGTTCTTC	CASSVSAGSSYNEQFF
TRBV13	TRBD1	.	TRBJ2-1	TGTGCCAGCAGCCCCAGACAGGGGGAGGAGCAGTTCTTC	CASSPRQGEEQFF
TRBV4-2	TRBD2	.	TRBJ2-1	TGTGCCAGCAGTAGGCTAGCGGGAGCCCACAATGAGCAGTTCTTC	CASSRLAGAHNEQFF
TRBV25-1	.	.	TRBJ1-4	TGTGCCAGCAGTGAATGGCGGCCAGCCCGCTTGGAAAAACTGTTTTTT	CASSEWRPARLEKLFF
TRBV7-9	.	once	TRBJ1-2	TGTGCCAGCAGCTCTCCCCACATCAGGGTTAACTATGGCTACACCTTC	CASSSPHIRVNYGYTF
TRBV2	.	.	TRBJ2-7	TGTGCCAGCACCGGAGGGGCAGGGGGATACGAGCAGTACTTC	CASTGGAGGYEQYF
TRBV28	TRBD2	.	TRBJ2-1	TGTGCCAGCAGACTTCTAGCGGGAGGACTAAATGAGCAGTTCTTC	CASRLLAGGLNEQFF
TRBV27	TRBD1	.	TRBJ2-7	TGTGCCAGCAGTCTCAGGGGGCAGGAGCAGTACTTC	CASSLRGQEQYF
TRBV7-9	.	.	TRBJ1-1	TGTGCCAGCAGCTTGGCAGAAATGGGGGCTTTCTTT	CASSLAEMGAFF
TRBV27	TRBD1	.	TRBJ1-6	TGTGCCAGCAGTCAGGGGGCCGACAATTCACCCCTCCACTTT	CASSQGADNSPLHF
TRBV5-1	TRBD1	.	TRBJ2-7	TGCGCCAGCAGCTTTGACAGGGGAGGCGAGCAGTACTTC	CASSFDRGGEQYF
TRBV13	.	.	TRBJ2-3	TGTGCCAGCAGCTCACAACTGGGAGATACGCAGTATTTT	CASSSQLGDTQYF
TRBV21-1	.	.	TRBJ2-3	TGTGCCCCTAGAGACACAGATACGCAGTATTTT	CAPRDTDTQYF
TRBV6-6	TRBD1	.	TRBJ2-1	TGTGCCAGTGCACAGGGGGCATACAATGAGCAGTTCTTC	CASAQGAYNEQFF
TRBV14	.	.	TRBJ2-7	TGTGCCAGCAGCCCGGGGACCCATTTCATCGCCTACGAGCAGTACTTC	CASSPGTHFIAYEQYF
TRBV28	.	once	TRBJ1-1	TGTGCCAGCAGCTACACAGAAGACACTGAAGCTTTCTTT	CASSYTEDTEAFF
TRBV10-3	TRBD2	.	TRBJ2-1	TGTGCCATCAGCGGAAGGTTGGCGGGAGTCCCAGGATCCTACAATGAGCAGTTCTTC	CAISGRLAGVPGSYNEQFF
TRBV29-1	.	once	TRBJ1-1	TGCAGCTCAAATAAGAACACTGAAGCTTTCTTT	CSSNKNTEAFF
TRBV5-6	TRBD2	.	TRBJ2-5	TGTGCCAGCAGCGCCCGTCGATTAGCGGGAGGGCCAGGGAGAGAGACCCAGTACTTC	CASSARRLAGGPGRETQYF
TRBV9	TRBD2	.	TRBJ2-7	TGTGCCAGCAGCGCGGGGAGGGCCTCCTACGAGCAGTACTTC	CASSAGRASYEQYF
TRBV27	TRBD1	.	TRBJ2-7	TGTGCCAGCAGTAAATCTAGGACAGGGGATTACGAGCAGTACTTC	CASSKSRTGDYEQYF
TRBV15	.	.	TRBJ1-5	TGTGCCACCAGCAGAGACCGGAACTCCCAGCCCCAGCATTTT	CATSRDRNSQPQHF
TRBV27	TRBD1	.	TRBJ2-7	TGTGCCAGCAGTTTAGGGTTTGCAGGGGGCTACGAGCAGTACTTC	CASSLGFAGGYEQYF
TRBV27	.	once	TRBJ2-1	TGTGCCACCCGAAACACTTACAATGAGCAGTTCTTC	CATRNTYNEQFF
TRBV28	.	.	TRBJ1-1	TGTGCCAGCAGTCCCTGGGTGGAGGGAATAGCTGAAGCTTTCTTT	CASSPWVEGIAEAFF
TRBV7-9	TRBD2	.	TRBJ2-1	TGTGCCAGCAGCTCCCAAGGGGTTTCGGGAGGGCAGGGTGAGCAGTTCTTC	CASSSQGVSGGQGEQFF
TRBV28	.	.	TRBJ2-5	TGTGCGAGCACGACGCTTTTGGGGGCCCAGTACTTC	CASTTLLGAQYF